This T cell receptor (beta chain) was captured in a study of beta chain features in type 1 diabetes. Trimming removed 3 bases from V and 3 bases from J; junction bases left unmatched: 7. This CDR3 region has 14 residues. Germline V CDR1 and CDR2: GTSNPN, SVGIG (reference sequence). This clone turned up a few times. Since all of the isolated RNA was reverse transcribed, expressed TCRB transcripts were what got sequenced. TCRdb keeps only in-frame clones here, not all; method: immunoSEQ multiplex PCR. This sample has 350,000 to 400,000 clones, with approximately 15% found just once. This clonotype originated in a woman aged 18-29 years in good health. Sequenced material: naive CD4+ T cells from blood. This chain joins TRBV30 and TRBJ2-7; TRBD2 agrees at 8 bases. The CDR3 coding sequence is TGTGCCTGGAGCACGGGAGGGCCCATCTACGAGCAGTACTTC. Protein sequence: CAWSTGGPIYEQYF.